One and the same sample provided the 7 T cell receptor beta chains below, sequenced in a study of PD-L1 blockade in urothelial cancer. Time point specified: pretreatment peripheral blood. Method: immunoSEQ multiplex PCR; TCRdb's copy keeps in-frame clones and lacks some. The sample carries more than 45,000 clones, around 74% recorded once. Sequencing was performed on PBMCs, taken around atezolizumab (anti-PD-L1) treatment. The source of these receptors is a man between 65 and 85 years old with urothelial cancer.

The CDR3 protein is CASSLVSSNEKLFF. CDR3 bases: TGTGCCAGCAGTTTAGTCTCTTCTAATGAAAAACTGTTTTTT. The chain has TRBV28 and TRBJ1-4; unclear D gene. This CDR3 is 14 amino acids long. V dropped 2 bases and J dropped 3 bases, with 7 bases sitting between them. Germline loops: CDR1 MDHEN, CDR2 SYDVKM.

The gene calls are TRBV6-5 and TRBJ1-6; possible D gene TRBD1, 6 bases. Trimming removed 6 bases at V and 4 bases at J, with 10 bases between. Germline V CDR1 and CDR2: MNHEY, SVGAGI. The CDR3 totals 14 residues. CDR3 region: CASRADRYNSPLHF. For the CDR3, the DNA is TGTGCCAGCAGGGCCGACAGGTATAATTCACCCCTCCACTTT.

This sequence joins TRBV15 and TRBJ1-1, with a possible D match to TRBD1 (5 bases). Germline V gives CDR1 LNHNV, CDR2 YYDKDF (reference sequence). This CDR3 is built from 14 residues. Trimming took off 0 bases at V and 8 bases at J, with 13 bases between the two ends. CDR3 sequence: CATSRDQRRVEAFF. CDR3 coding DNA: TGTGCCACCAGCAGAGATCAGCGCAGGGTGGAAGCTTTCTTT.

This clone has just one count. The V call is TRBV5-5, the J call TRBJ1-4; 9 bases are shared with TRBD1. Trimming took 1 base from V and 7 from J; bases not matched to a gene: 8. CDR3 size: 16 residues. Germline CDR1 and CDR2: SGHKS and YYEKEE (reference sequence). The CDR3 region is CASSLTPGQGFEKLFF. Written as DNA, the CDR3 is TGTGCCAGCAGCTTGACGCCGGGACAGGGATTTGAAAAACTGTTTTTT.

This rearrangement joins TRBV30 to TRBJ1-1, with TRBD1 as a possible D gene (5 bases). The length of the CDR3 is 12 residues. Germline assignment: CDR1 GTSNPN and CDR2 SVGIG (reference sequence). Trimming pared 5 bases from V and 5 bases from J, leaving 12 bases between. As DNA, the CDR3 is TGTGCCTGGGCCGGGGGAATTACTGAAGCTTTCTTT. This codes for CAWAGGITEAFF.

V gene TRBV7-2 combines with J gene TRBJ2-7; 8 bases are a match to TRBD2. In germline, CDR1 is SGHTA, CDR2 FQGNSA. The CDR3 loop spans 17 amino acids. V was clipped by 5 bases and J by 3 bases; unmatched bases: 15. As DNA, the CDR3 is TGTGCCAGCAGCCTACGGGAGGGGCGGCAAGTAATCTACGAGCAGTACTTC. It translates to CASSLREGRQVIYEQYF.

This clone has a handful of counts. Other DNA sequences from this sample encode an identical CDR3 as well. This sequence joins TRBV28 and TRBJ2-7; D call uncertain. The CDR3 totals 12 residues. Germline CDR1 MDHEN, CDR2 SYDVKM. V lost 2 bases, J lost 6 bases, and 8 bases lay in between. CDR3 protein: CASSLRGLEQYF. The CDR3 DNA reads TGTGCCAGCAGTTTAAGAGGTCTCGAGCAGTACTTC.